This is a list of T cell receptor beta chains from one sample in a study of blood T cell repertoires in COVID-19. TCRdb keeps only in-frame clones here, not all; method: immunoSEQ multiplex PCR. The sample gives about 280,000 clones, more than 75% of which show up once; about 1.9% is in the top ten. Sequencing was done on a sample of peripheral blood. The source of these receptors is a woman aged 25 to 39 who had recovered from COVID-19. CDR3s include the opening cysteine and the closing phenylalanine or tryptophan. D genes are given only for firm matches. Clone size, where shown, is once, few, many, or a class for clones that have expanded.

J gene: TRBJ1-2; D gene: TRBD1; clone size: NA; V gene: TRBV5-4; CDR3 protein: CASSRTGPDGYTF; CDR3 DNA: TGTGCCAGCAGCAGGACAGGGCCAGATGGCTACACCTTC
J gene: TRBJ1-2; D gene: TRBD1; clone size: NA; V gene: TRBV6-5; CDR3 protein: CASTGQVGYGYTF; CDR3 DNA: TGTGCCAGCACCGGACAGGTCGGCTATGGCTACACCTTC
J gene: TRBJ2-1; D gene: NA; clone size: few; V gene: TRBV11-3; CDR3 protein: CASSLSFLGASSYNEQFF; CDR3 DNA: TGTGCCAGCAGCTTATCTTTCTTAGGGGCGAGCTCCTACAATGAGCAGTTCTTC
J gene: TRBJ2-7; D gene: TRBD2; clone size: NA; V gene: TRBV20-1; CDR3 protein: CSASLADEQYF; CDR3 DNA: TGCAGTGCCTCACTAGCGGACGAGCAGTACTTC
J gene: TRBJ2-5; D gene: NA; clone size: NA; V gene: TRBV30; CDR3 protein: CAWNPGPVETQYF; CDR3 DNA: TGTGCCTGGAACCCTGGCCCCGTGGAGACCCAGTACTTC
J gene: TRBJ2-1; D gene: NA; clone size: NA; V gene: TRBV14; CDR3 protein: CASSQGQSYNEQFF; CDR3 DNA: TGTGCCAGCAGCCAAGGTCAGTCCTACAATGAGCAGTTCTTC
J gene: TRBJ2-7; D gene: TRBD2; clone size: NA; V gene: TRBV27; CDR3 protein: CASSTIAGAYEQYF; CDR3 DNA: TGTGCCAGCAGTACAATAGCGGGGGCCTACGAGCAGTACTTC
J gene: TRBJ2-5; D gene: TRBD1; clone size: NA; V gene: TRBV6-5; CDR3 protein: CASSYRTGGAQETQYF; CDR3 DNA: TGTGCCAGCAGTTACCGGACAGGGGGCGCCCAAGAGACCCAGTACTTC
J gene: TRBJ1-5; D gene: NA; clone size: NA; V gene: TRBV10-3; CDR3 protein: CAISERGSNQPQHF; CDR3 DNA: TGTGCCATCAGTGAGAGGGGCAGCAATCAGCCCCAGCATTTT
J gene: TRBJ1-2; D gene: NA; clone size: NA; V gene: TRBV6-1; CDR3 protein: CASSEMGGPSYYGYTF; CDR3 DNA: TGTGCCAGCAGTGAGATGGGGGGGCCATCCTACTATGGCTACACCTTC
J gene: TRBJ2-2; D gene: NA; clone size: NA; V gene: TRBV5-4; CDR3 protein: CASSDLRSTNTGELFF; CDR3 DNA: TGTGCCAGCAGCGATTTGAGGAGCACGAACACCGGGGAGCTGTTTTTT
J gene: TRBJ1-1; D gene: NA; clone size: NA; V gene: TRBV27; CDR3 protein: CASSPRQVLMNTEAFF; CDR3 DNA: TGTGCCAGCAGCCCTCGACAGGTACTTATGAACACTGAAGCTTTCTTT
J gene: TRBJ1-4; D gene: TRBD1; clone size: NA; V gene: TRBV5-4; CDR3 protein: CASSFRGLGNEKLFF; CDR3 DNA: TGTGCCAGCAGCTTCAGGGGGCTCGGTAATGAAAAACTGTTTTTT
J gene: TRBJ2-4; D gene: NA; clone size: NA; V gene: TRBV28; CDR3 protein: CASNSDSLAKNIQYF; CDR3 DNA: TGTGCCAGCAACTCTGACAGCCTAGCCAAAAACATTCAGTACTTC
J gene: TRBJ1-1; D gene: NA; clone size: NA; V gene: TRBV28; CDR3 protein: CASSLSYTEAFF; CDR3 DNA: TGTGCCAGCAGTTTATCTTACACTGAAGCTTTCTTT
J gene: TRBJ1-2; D gene: TRBD1; clone size: many; V gene: TRBV6-6; CDR3 protein: CASRGGQGANYGYTF; CDR3 DNA: TGTGCCAGCAGGGGGGGACAGGGAGCTAACTATGGCTACACCTTC
J gene: TRBJ1-1; D gene: NA; clone size: NA; V gene: TRBV6-5; CDR3 protein: CASSSGGATEAFF; CDR3 DNA: TGTGCCAGCAGTTCCGGGGGGGCAACTGAAGCTTTCTTT
J gene: TRBJ1-5; D gene: NA; clone size: NA; V gene: TRBV6-6; CDR3 protein: CASSYAGGSEPQHF; CDR3 DNA: TGTGCCAGCAGTTACGCTGGGGGGTCTGAGCCCCAGCATTTT
J gene: TRBJ1-5; D gene: NA; clone size: NA; V gene: TRBV12-2; CDR3 protein: CASRLGGQGQNQPQHF; CDR3 DNA: TGTGCAAGTCGCTTAGGAGGACAGGGCCAAAATCAGCCCCAGCATTTT
J gene: TRBJ2-7; D gene: NA; clone size: few; V gene: TRBV3-1/TRBV3-2; CDR3 protein: CASSQASGGGYSYEQYF; CDR3 DNA: TGTGCCAGCAGCCAAGCGTCCGGTGGCGGATACTCCTACGAGCAGTACTTC
J gene: TRBJ2-1; D gene: TRBD2; clone size: NA; V gene: TRBV18; CDR3 protein: CASSPRGRSANEQFF; CDR3 DNA: TGTGCCAGCTCTCCCCGCGGGAGGAGCGCTAATGAGCAGTTCTTC
J gene: TRBJ2-3; D gene: NA; clone size: NA; V gene: TRBV2; CDR3 protein: CASSFQADTQYF; CDR3 DNA: TGTGCCAGCAGTTTCCAGGCAGATACGCAGTATTTT